The clone carrying this T cell receptor beta chain appeared a single time. Combining a sample-barcoded 5' primer with a J-beta primer mix, a second PCR ran for roughly 7 to 12 cycles. TCRdb re-called the 5' RACE reads through MiXCR, storing one row per CDR3 protein. The sample lists 1.5 million to 2 million distinct CDR3 sequences, 25% to 30% occurring once. CDR1 is MNHEY, CDR2 SMNVEV, per germline (reference sequence). CDR3 length equals 13 residues. The V and J ends lost 5 bases and 6 bases respectively, with 13 bases between them. The sample is drawn from a study of blood T cells in healthy people across ages.

The clonotype originates from a woman aged 25 to 39 in good health. The sample consisted of blood. The rearrangement joins TRBV27 to TRBJ1-2; D perhaps matches TRBD1 (5 bases). Here the CDR3 DNA reads TGTGCCAGCAGTCGACGGGGCAGCCATGGCTACACCTTC. Its protein is CASSRRGSHGYTF.